One and the same sample provided the 18 T cell receptor beta chains below, sequenced in a study of identical twins. Each CDR3 protein gets one entry after TCRdb re-called the 5' RACE reads with MiXCR. Of 1.5 million or so distinct CDR3 sequences in the sample, under 35% were seen once. Material for sequencing was cord blood. These receptors all come from a newborn girl in good health.

In this sample, this clonotype turned up a few times. The gene calls are TRBV20-1 and TRBJ1-6; D is possibly TRBD1 (6 bases). The length of the CDR3 is 16 residues. Germline loops: CDR1 DFQATT, CDR2 SNEGSKA (reference sequence). Trimming cost V 4 bases and J 7 bases, with 20 bases left between them. In DNA form, the CDR3 reads TGCAGTGCTACCGACGACAGGCTAGTTAGAAATTCACCCCTCCACTTT. Translation gives CSATDDRLVRNSPLHF.

The CDR3: CASSLPMDSPLHF. CDR3 DNA sequence: TGTGCCAGCAGTTTGCCCATGGACTCACCCCTCCACTTT. The chain links TRBV28 to TRBJ1-6, with D unclear. Germline lookup yields CDR1 MDHEN and CDR2 SYDVKM. V was pared by 3 bases and J by 10 bases, with 10 bases between. This CDR3 is 13 amino acids long.

This clonotype was seen a few times. The genes are TRBV12-3 or TRBV12-4 and TRBJ1-1; no definite D call. V lost 7 bases, J lost 7 bases, and 10 bases lay in between. This CDR3 has 11 amino acids. The CDR3 here is CASTAGLEAFF. For the CDR3, the DNA is TGTGCCAGCACCGCCGGGCTTGAAGCTTTCTTT.

The J gene is TRBJ2-7, the V gene TRBV20-1; D tentatively fits TRBD1 or TRBD2 (5 bases each). V was pared by 3 bases and J by 7 bases, with 19 bases between. The CDR3 extends over 14 amino acids. CDR1 and CDR2 (germline): DFQATT, SNEGSKA (reference sequence). This chain's CDR3 is CSASFGTPANEQYF. The CDR3 region has the DNA TGCAGTGCTAGTTTCGGGACCCCTGCTAATGAGCAGTACTTC.

This clonotype was observed a handful of times. The V and J genes are TRBV9 and TRBJ1-6; D not resolved. The V end was cut by 2 bases, the J end by 2 bases, with 2 bases between. CDR1 is SGDLS and CDR2 is YYNGEE in the germline V gene. This CDR3 comprises 13 residues. CDR3 sequence: CASSVAYNSPLHF. In DNA, the CDR3 is TGTGCCAGCAGCGTGGCCTATAATTCACCCCTCCACTTT.

This chain connects TRBV9 to TRBJ2-1; 7 bases fit TRBD2. Germline-derived CDR1 and CDR2 are SGDLS and YYNGEE. The junction had 6 bases not matched to a gene; V was cut back by 0 bases and J by 9 bases. This CDR3 spans 14 amino acids. The CDR3 coding sequence is TGTGCCAGCAGCGTAGGTGGCGGGAGCTCTGAGCAGTTCTTC. Residues: CASSVGGGSSEQFF.

The chain couples TRBV7-6 to TRBJ1-6, with D uncertain. CDR1 and CDR2 from the germline V gene are SGHVS and FNYEAQ. V lost 1 base and J lost 0, with 10 bases in between. CDR3 length: 17 residues. CDR3 sequence reads: CASSLGALSSYNSPLHF. The CDR3 DNA follows: TGTGCCAGCAGCTTAGGCGCGCTGAGCTCCTATAATTCACCCCTCCACTTT.

This chain connects TRBV6-1 to TRBJ1-6, with D maybe TRBD1 (5 bases). This CDR3 spans 12 amino acids. Germline CDR1 reads MNHNS; CDR2 reads SASEGT. Trimming left V 7 bases short and J 10 bases short, with 11 bases between. The DNA of the CDR3 is TGTGCCAGCAACCAGGGAGGATCACCCCTCCACTTT. Translated: CASNQGGSPLHF.

Turning to this clonotype: Since a much larger clone is just one base distant, this may be a read error. The rearrangement links TRBV12-3 or TRBV12-4 to TRBJ2-3; D may be TRBD1 (5 bases). This CDR3 has 15 residues. The CDR3 DNA sequence: TGTGCCAGCAGTTCCCCGGGCCAGGGCACAGATGCGCAGTATTTT. Protein sequence: CASSSPGQGTDAQYF.

This rearrangement joins TRBV6-6 to TRBJ2-4; D tentatively reads TRBD1 or TRBD2 (6 bases each). Germline V gene lookup returns CDR1 MNHNY and CDR2 SVGAGI (reference sequence). Trimming took off 4 bases at V and 9 bases at J, with 13 bases between the two ends. This CDR3 region has 13 residues. This chain's CDR3 is CASSSRRDTIQYF. In nucleotides, the CDR3 is TGTGCCAGCAGTTCGCGGCGGGACACCATTCAGTACTTC.

The table lists this clonotype with a few counts. The chain has TRBV20-1 and TRBJ2-1; the match to TRBD2 covers 8 bases. This CDR3 region has 15 residues. The germline V gene has CDR1 DFQATT and CDR2 SNEGSKA (reference sequence). Unmatched junction bases numbered 5, after V lost 3 bases and J lost 1 base. The CDR3 here is CSARSLAVSYNEQFF. The CDR3 DNA reads TGCAGTGCTAGGTCACTAGCGGTATCCTACAATGAGCAGTTCTTC.

This clonotype has just a few counts. The chain uses TRBV9 and TRBJ2-3; the match to TRBD2 covers 11 bases. The germline V gene has CDR1 SGDLS and CDR2 YYNGEE. The CDR3 spans 15 residues. V lost 4 bases, J lost 4 bases, and 5 bases stayed unmatched. The CDR3 sequence is CASSYGLAGADTQYF. DNA for the CDR3: TGTGCCAGCAGCTACGGACTAGCGGGCGCAGATACGCAGTATTTT.

CDR3 amino acids: CASSALAPYQETQYF. In nucleotides, the CDR3 is TGTGCCAGCAGTGCCCTAGCACCGTACCAAGAGACCCAGTACTTC. V is TRBV2 and J is TRBJ2-5; D is possibly TRBD2 (5 bases). The V gene's germline CDR1 is SNHLY and CDR2 FYNNEI. The CDR3 extends over 15 amino acids. V was cut by 4 bases and J by 0 bases, with 12 bases left in between.

The chain joins TRBV24-1 to TRBJ1-2; unclear D gene. The CDR3 has 12 residues. The germline CDR1 and CDR2 sequences are KGHDR and SFDVKD. Trimming cost V 3 bases and J 8 bases, with 9 bases left between them. CDR3 sequence (DNA): TGTGCCACCAGTGATCCTGGTGGCGGCTACACCTTC. Translation gives CATSDPGGGYTF.

This clonotype was detected a few times. The rearrangement uses TRBV5-1 and TRBJ1-2, with 10 bases lining up with TRBD1. In germline, CDR1 is SGHRS, CDR2 YFSETQ. CDR3 size: 13 residues. The junction had 4 bases not matched to a gene; V was cut back by 6 bases and J by 5 bases. The CDR3 protein is CASKGQGFYGYTF. The DNA for the CDR3 is TGCGCCAGCAAGGGACAGGGGTTTTATGGCTACACCTTC.

This clonotype was counted only a few times. V usage is TRBV5-4 and J usage is TRBJ2-5, with 12 bases matching TRBD2. J was trimmed by 4 bases and V by 0 bases; bases with no gene match: 16. CDR3 size: 20 residues. Germline V lookup: CDR1 SGHNT, CDR2 YYREEE (reference sequence). CDR3 protein: CASSLGAGALAGGRRETQYF. For the CDR3, the DNA is TGTGCCAGCAGCTTGGGGGCCGGCGCTCTAGCGGGGGGGCGAAGAGAGACCCAGTACTTC.

The chain uses TRBV29-1 and TRBJ1-2; TRBD1 matches 7 bases. The V segment lost 4 bases and the J segment 2 bases; nucleotides outside the gene matches: 4. The germline V gene encodes CDR1 SQVTM and CDR2 ANQGSEA. This CDR3 spans 13 amino acids. Written as DNA, the CDR3 is TGCAGCGTTGGGGCAGGGGGGAACTATGGCTACACCTTC. Translating gives CSVGAGGNYGYTF.

The rearrangement uses TRBV11-2 and TRBJ2-5; D possibly corresponds to TRBD2 (5 bases). This CDR3 contains 14 residues. Germline V gives CDR1 SGHAT, CDR2 FQNNGV. V was shortened by 5 bases and J by 2 bases, with 12 bases between the two germline ends. CDR3 protein: CASSVSGSQETQYF. CDR3 nucleotides: TGTGCCAGCAGCGTCAGTGGGAGTCAAGAGACCCAGTACTTC.